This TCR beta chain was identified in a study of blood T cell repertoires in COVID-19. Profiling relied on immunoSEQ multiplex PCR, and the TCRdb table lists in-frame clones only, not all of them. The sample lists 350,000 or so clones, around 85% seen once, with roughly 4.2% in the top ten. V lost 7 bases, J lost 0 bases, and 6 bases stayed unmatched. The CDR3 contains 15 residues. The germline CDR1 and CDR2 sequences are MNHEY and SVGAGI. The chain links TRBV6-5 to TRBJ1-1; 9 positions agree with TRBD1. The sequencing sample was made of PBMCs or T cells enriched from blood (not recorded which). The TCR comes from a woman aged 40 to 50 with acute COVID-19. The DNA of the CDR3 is TGTGCCAGCATCGGACAGGGGCGAGTGAACACTGAAGCTTTCTTT. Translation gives CASIGQGRVNTEAFF.